Shown below are 3 T cell receptor beta chains from a single sample sequenced in a study of T cell clonotyping in hematopoietic cell transplantation. Sequencing was performed with immunoSEQ multiplex PCR; in TCRdb, only in-frame clones are kept and a portion is missing. The sample carries 7,900 or so clones, 70% to 90% recorded once. The source material was PBMCs, sampled 100 days after allogeneic stem cell transplant. The receptors here all came from a young adult male patient who had an allogeneic stem cell transplant from a related donor, so the T cells may come from the graft donor. Some clones in this sample may be carry-over from other donors' samples.

The V call is TRBV4-1, the J call TRBJ2-3; 9 nucleotides line up with TRBD1. CDR1 and CDR2 from the germline V gene are MGHRA and YSYEKL. The CDR3 contains 16 residues. J was trimmed by 4 bases and V by 4 bases; bases with no gene match: 9. The CDR3 is CASSLGTGRWADTQYF. In DNA form, the CDR3 reads TGCGCCAGCAGCCTTGGGACAGGGAGGTGGGCAGATACGCAGTATTTT.

The V and J genes are TRBV18 and TRBJ2-3; 7 bases align to TRBD1. V lost 10 bases to trimming and J lost 0 bases; unmatched junction nucleotides: 7. The length of the CDR3 is 14 residues. The V gene's germline CDR1 is KGHSH and CDR2 LQKENI. The CDR3 region is CATMRDSSTDTQYF. CDR3 bases: TGTGCCACCATGAGGGACAGTAGCACAGATACGCAGTATTTT.

This clone was counted only a few times. This chain joins TRBV28 and TRBJ1-4; the match to TRBD1 covers 12 bases. The V and J ends lost 3 bases and 4 bases, in that order; junction bases with no gene match: 9. CDR1 MDHEN and CDR2 SYDVKM come from the germline V gene. The CDR3 totals 18 residues. CDR3 coding DNA: TGTGCCAGCAGTTTGGTTGGGACAGGGGGCCTCCTTAATGAAAAACTGTTTTTT. Protein product: CASSLVGTGGLLNEKLFF.